These 8 T cell receptor beta chains came from one sample sequenced in a study of beta chain features in type 1 diabetes. Expressed TCRB transcripts were sequenced, since all the RNA that had been isolated was reverse transcribed. Measured with immunoSEQ multiplex PCR; TCRdb has only the in-frame clones, and not every one. The sample consists of 300,000 to 400,000 clones, under 8.5% of them appearing once. Sequencing input: central memory CD4+ T cells from blood. These TCRs come from a woman between 18 and 30 years old in good health.

This clone was counted between two and nine times. V usage is TRBV7-2 and J usage is TRBJ2-2, with 7 bases identical to TRBD2. Germline V gene lookup returns CDR1 SGHTA and CDR2 FQGNSA. V shed 8 bases, J shed 5 bases, and the junction held 8 bases outside the gene matches. CDR3 size: 14 residues. The CDR3 is CASGLGRVTGELFF. CDR3 DNA: TGTGCCAGCGGGCTGGGGAGGGTTACCGGGGAGCTGTTTTTT.

This clone was counted only a few times. The V gene is TRBV5-4, the J gene TRBJ2-5; 8 bases agree with TRBD2. The germline V gene encodes CDR1 SGHNT and CDR2 YYREEE (reference sequence). The CDR3 extends over 14 amino acids. V was clipped by 4 bases and J by 5 bases; unmatched bases: 7. The CDR3 here is CASSTGLAKETQYF. In nucleotides, the CDR3 is TGTGCCAGCAGCACTGGACTAGCTAAGGAGACCCAGTACTTC.

This clone came up a few times. The chain joins TRBV11-2 to TRBJ1-1, with TRBD1 as a possible D gene (5 bases). The CDR3 runs to 15 residues. Trimming left V 5 bases short and J 0 bases short, with 13 bases between. Germline assignment: CDR1 SGHAT and CDR2 FQNNGV. The CDR3 reads CASSPGHSMNTEAFF. In DNA, the CDR3 is TGTGCCAGCAGCCCAGGACACTCAATGAACACTGAAGCTTTCTTT.

The genes are TRBV6-5 and TRBJ2-7; 8 bases fit TRBD2. The germline V gene has CDR1 MNHEY and CDR2 SVGAGI. V trimming: 8 bases; J trimming: 6 bases; junction bases outside the gene matches: 12. The CDR3 length is 14 residues. Written as DNA, the CDR3 is TGTGCCAGCGTCCAGGGCGGGGGGCAAACCGAGCAGTACTTC. Residues: CASVQGGGQTEQYF.

This clone was counted between two and nine times. The rearrangement joins TRBV11-2 to TRBJ2-7, with D possibly being TRBD2 (6 bases). The CDR3 length is 15 residues. Germline values: CDR1 SGHAT, CDR2 FQNNGV. V lost 3 bases, J lost 4 bases, and 16 bases lay in between. Here the CDR3 DNA reads TGTGCCAGCAGCTTGACTAGTACCCCACCTTACGAGCAGTACTTC. This encodes CASSLTSTPPYEQYF.

This clone was observed at least ten times. The CDR3 bases are TGTGCCAGCAGTTCCGCCGCGATCGAGCAGTACTTC. Residues: CASSSAAIEQYF. This rearrangement joins TRBV28 to TRBJ2-7; D unclear. The germline gives CDR1 MDHEN, CDR2 SYDVKM. The CDR3 extends over 12 amino acids. V was cut by 4 bases and J by 6 bases, with 10 bases left in between.

This clone was detected a few times. The chain uses TRBV2 and TRBJ1-5, with a possible D match to TRBD1 (5 bases). This CDR3 has 13 residues. V lost 3 bases and J 10 bases, leaving 13 bases between the germline ends. The germline CDR1 and CDR2 sequences are SNHLY and FYNNEI. The chain's CDR3 is CASSEGQGLPQHF. Written as DNA, the CDR3 is TGTGCCAGCAGTGAGGGCCAGGGTCTTCCCCAGCATTTT. The variable domain in full, completed from reference TRBV2 and TRBJ1-5, reads EPEVTQTPSHQVTQMGQEVILRCVPISNHLYFYWYRQILGQKVEFLVSFYNNEISEKSEIFDDQFSVERPDGSNFTLKIRSTKLEDSAMYFCASSEGQGLPQHFGDGTRLSIL.

This clone turned up a few times. The sample contains more than one DNA sequence encoding this CDR3. As DNA, the CDR3 is TGTGCCAGTACCCAGGGGGCATACAATGAGCAGTTCTTC. Translating gives CASTQGAYNEQFF. The chain uses TRBV19 and TRBJ2-1, with TRBD1 matching 8 bases. This CDR3 is 13 amino acids long. Germline V lookup: CDR1 LNHDA, CDR2 SQIVND (reference sequence). Trimming cost V 7 bases and J 4 bases; bases outside gene matches: 3.